A single sample is the source of the 16 T cell receptor beta chains below, sequenced in a study of T-cell memory formation after mild COVID-19. TCRdb ran MiXCR on the 5' RACE reads and lists one entry per CDR3 protein. The sample records 200,000 to 250,000 distinct CDR3 sequences, over 15% being singletons. The sample was PBMCs or a T cell subset sorted from them (not recorded which). These TCRs come from an adult woman who had mild COVID-19 (a few samples of this study predate the infection). Cell type and time point are not known.

The chain combines TRBV20-1 with TRBJ1-2; perhaps TRBD1 as D (5 bases). From germline, CDR1 is DFQATT and CDR2 SNEGSKA (reference sequence). V lost 5 bases and J 5 bases, leaving 12 bases between the germline ends. This CDR3 is built from 12 residues. CDR3 protein: CSAGRDAYGYTF. The CDR3 DNA sequence: TGCAGTGCTGGTCGGGACGCATATGGCTACACCTTC.

The sample holds many counts of this clonotype. The V and J genes are TRBV9 and TRBJ2-3, with D unclear. Trimming left V 0 bases short and J 6 bases short, with 11 bases between. Germline V gene sequence: CDR1 SGDLS, CDR2 YYNGEE. The CDR3 length is 14 residues. The CDR3: CASSVGTIGDTQYF. Written as DNA, the CDR3 is TGTGCCAGCAGCGTAGGGACCATCGGGGATACGCAGTATTTT.

J is TRBJ2-3 and V is TRBV20-1; D gene unclear. CDR3 size: 15 residues. V lost 0 bases and J lost 0, with 10 bases in between. The V gene's germline CDR1 is DFQATT and CDR2 SNEGSKA (reference sequence). This chain's CDR3 is CSAREGTSSTDTQYF. The CDR3, as DNA: TGCAGTGCTAGAGAGGGTACCTCTAGCACAGATACGCAGTATTTT.

The chain combines TRBV2 with TRBJ2-1, with 8 bases lining up with TRBD2. This CDR3 region has 14 residues. The junction had 10 bases not matched to a gene; V was cut back by 6 bases and J by 9 bases. The germline CDR1 and CDR2 sequences are SNHLY and FYNNEI. DNA of the CDR3: TGTGCCAGCAGCAGAAGGACCGCGGGGGGTGAGCAGTTCTTC. It translates to CASSRRTAGGEQFF.

This clonotype was seen at least ten times. The genes are TRBV12-3 or TRBV12-4 and TRBJ2-7, with D perhaps matching TRBD1 or TRBD2 (5 bases each). V dropped 10 bases and J dropped 6 bases, with 25 bases sitting between them. The CDR3 is 15 residues long. The CDR3, as DNA: TGTGCCACCACTCCTGGGGGACCCAGCGGATTCGAGCAGTACTTC. Translation gives CATTPGGPSGFEQYF.

This clonotype has just a few counts. CDR3 nucleotide sequence: TGTGCCAGCAGCTCCCTAGCGGGGCTAAACGAGCAGTACTTC. Translation: CASSSLAGLNEQYF. The rearrangement links TRBV5-4 to TRBJ2-7; the match to TRBD2 covers 9 bases. The CDR3 contains 14 residues. CDR1 and CDR2 (germline): SGHNT, YYREEE (reference sequence). V was pared by 3 bases and J by 5 bases, with 6 bases of the junction left unmatched.

This clonotype was seen many times. For the CDR3, the DNA is TGCAGTGCGATAGACAATCAAGAGACCCAGTACTTC. Translating it yields CSAIDNQETQYF. The V gene is TRBV20-1, the J gene TRBJ2-5; D gene unclear. CDR1 and CDR2 (germline): DFQATT, SNEGSKA (reference sequence). This CDR3 comprises 12 residues. V was pared by 6 bases and J by 2 bases, with 10 bases between.

This clonotype came up a few times. The chain uses TRBV5-1 and TRBJ2-3; tentatively, D is TRBD2 (5 bases). This CDR3 region has 16 residues. The germline CDR1 and CDR2 sequences are SGHRS and YFSETQ. V dropped 0 bases and J dropped 0 bases, with 11 bases sitting between them. Written as DNA, the CDR3 is TGCGCCAGCAGCTTGGGGCCTGGAGGAAGCACAGATACGCAGTATTTT. It encodes CASSLGPGGSTDTQYF.

This clonotype was seen repeatedly, ten times or more. The rearrangement links TRBV12-5 to TRBJ2-7; 7 nucleotides line up with TRBD1. The CDR3 runs 13 residues. Germline V gene data show CDR1 as LGHNT and CDR2 as FRNRAP. Trimming cost V 2 bases and J 2 bases; bases outside gene matches: 0. The chain's CDR3 is CASGLTGAYEQYF. In nucleotides, the CDR3 is TGTGCTAGTGGTTTGACAGGGGCCTACGAGCAGTACTTC.

In its sample, this clonotype was seen many times. The chain employs TRBV12-3 or TRBV12-4 and TRBJ1-1; weak D call: TRBD1 (6 bases). V gave up 3 bases and J gave up 8 bases, with 10 bases separating them. This CDR3 comprises 12 residues. The CDR3 coding sequence is TGTGCCAGCAGTTTCCCGGGACAAGAAGCTTTCTTT. Its protein product is CASSFPGQEAFF.

This clonotype was detected a few times. This chain links TRBV5-1 with TRBJ2-7, with 9 bases matching TRBD2. The J segment lost 4 bases and the V segment lost 0 bases, leaving 8 bases of the junction unmatched. The CDR3 covers 16 residues. Germline CDR1 SGHRS, CDR2 YFSETQ. CDR3 DNA sequence: TGCGCCAGCAGCTTGGCTGCTAGCGGGGCCCGTTACGAGCAGTACTTC. This gives the protein CASSLAASGARYEQYF.

In its sample, this clonotype was seen a few times. The rearrangement joins TRBV12-3 or TRBV12-4 to TRBJ2-3; 9 bases are shared with TRBD1. Trimming removed 4 bases from V and 3 bases from J; junction bases left unmatched: 5. CDR3 length equals 15 residues. The DNA of the CDR3 is TGTGCCAGCAGTTCTACCGGGACAGGGACAGATACGCAGTATTTT. It translates to CASSSTGTGTDTQYF.

The chain uses TRBV18 and TRBJ2-5, with 7 bases fitting TRBD1. The CDR3 is 15 residues long. Germline CDR1 reads KGHSH; CDR2 reads LQKENI. V dropped 0 bases and J dropped 2; count of bases not matched to a gene: 3. The CDR3 nucleotides read TGTGCCAGCTCACCACCGATGGGACAGCAAGAGACCCAGTACTTC. It yields the protein CASSPPMGQQETQYF.

The chain has TRBV30 and TRBJ2-7; D remains unclear. Germline CDR1 and CDR2: GTSNPN and SVGIG (reference sequence). Deletions cut 0 bases from V and 6 bases from J, with 6 bases between. There are 11 residues in the CDR3. In DNA form, the CDR3 reads TGTGCCTGGAGTGTAGGGATCGAGCAGTACTTC. Protein: CAWSVGIEQYF.

The V call is TRBV24-1, the J call TRBJ2-2; 9 nucleotides align to TRBD2. This CDR3 region has 18 residues. V shed 4 bases, J shed 0 bases, and the junction held 8 bases outside the gene matches. Germline CDR1 reads KGHDR; CDR2 reads SFDVKD. The CDR3 nucleotides are TGTGCCACCAGTGAGGCTAGCGGGACCGGAACGAACACCGGGGAGCTGTTTTTT. This encodes CATSEASGTGTNTGELFF.

The CDR3 nucleotides are TGTGCCAGCAGCCAAGATTGGACAGGGAATAATGAAAAACTGTTTTTT. It is translated as CASSQDWTGNNEKLFF. The V call is TRBV4-2, the J call TRBJ1-4; TRBD1 matches 8 bases. The junction had 4 bases not matched to a gene; V was cut back by 0 bases and J by 4 bases. Germline CDR1 LGHNA, CDR2 YNFKEQ. The CDR3 is 16 amino acids.